This T cell receptor beta chain emerged from a study of Graves' ophthalmopathy and Graves' hyperthyroidism. Study details: Peripheral blood was gathered at the point of initial diagnosis, before any treatment started.

CDR1 is DFQATT, CDR2 SNEGSKA, per germline (reference sequence). The V end lost 0 bases, the J end lost 2 bases, and 20 bases lay between the germline ends. This CDR3 has 17 residues. Uncontrolled infections, pregnancy, lactation or other autoimmune diseases led to patient exclusion. Diagnosis was based on clinical symptoms, serum thyroxine, TRAb, thyroid ultrasound and orbital computed tomography. Someone took the PBMCs out of more than 9 ml of fresh peripheral blood. This clonotype has at least ten counts. It may be a read error: a sequence one base away is much more abundant. RNA served as the template for amplifying TCR beta CDR3 regions. The authors performed first-round RT-PCR with HTBI primers and then a second-round multiplex PCR. TCRdb recomputed calls from the multiplex PCR reads with MiXCR, one row per CDR3 protein. Among 40,000 or so distinct CDR3 sequences listed, over 40% were seen once.

The chain employs TRBV20-1 and TRBJ2-7, with a possible D match to TRBD2 (6 bases). Sequenced sample: peripheral blood. This TCR came from an adult man with Graves' ophthalmopathy. This CDR3 reads CSARDLQRVMGAYEQYF. DNA of the CDR3: TGCAGTGCTAGAGACCTACAGCGGGTAATGGGGGCCTACGAGCAGTACTTC.